This T cell receptor (beta chain) was captured by sequencing in a study of persistence of HIV-infected CD4 T cells. Sequencing used immunoSEQ version 4 in survey mode. Produced via immunoSEQ multiplex PCR; TCRdb's table is partial and in-frame only. Among roughly 35,000 clones listed, roughly 89% were seen once. Cells were stimulated nonspecifically with anti-CD3/anti-CD28 magnetic beads. Sorting selected CD4+ T cells upregulating both CD40 ligand and CD69. Adults with HIV-1 started suppressive ART while chronically infected. PBMCs were depleted of CD8+ T cells before stimulation. Remarks on this clone: Its antigen is unidentified.

Whole-study findings and limits: Degenerate expanded CDR3beta sequences were enriched among CMV- and Gag-responding cells.

The TCR comes from an adult man with HIV who was CMV-seropositive. The sequencing here drew on CD4+ T cells sorted from PBMCs after approximately 19-hour stimulation, taken from a patient who received antiretroviral therapy.

CDR3: CASSLDPNTGELFF. The CDR3 DNA is TGTGCCAGCAGTCTGGACCCGAACACCGGGGAGCTGTTTTTT. The genes are TRBV9 and TRBJ2-2; D unclear. Germline CDR1 reads SGDLS; CDR2 reads YYNGEE. This CDR3 contains 14 residues. Trimming took 5 bases from V and 0 from J, leaving 8 bases between them.